A selection of T cell receptor beta chains follows, all from one sample in a study of chronic HIV infection and antiretroviral therapy. TCRdb passed the 5' RACE reads through MiXCR, listing each CDR3 protein once. Counted here are about 48,000 distinct CDR3 sequences, about 18% occurring once; the ten biggest clones make up 2.8%. The material sequenced was peripheral blood. These receptors were taken from an adult who had HIV and had not received antiretroviral therapy, or was an uninfected healthy control (not recorded which). The CDR3 runs from the conserved cysteine through the conserved F or W. The D gene is left open where the match is weak. Clone size appears in some rows only: once, few, many, or a class for an expanded clone.

d_gene	abundance	v_gene	j_gene	CDR3nt	CDR3aa
.	few	TRBV6-5	TRBJ2-2	TGTGCCAGCAGTTACGAGGGAACCGGGGAGCTGTTTTTT	CASSYEGTGELFF
TRBD1	.	TRBV27	TRBJ2-3	TGTGCCAGCCTGGCCAGGACAGGGACAGATACGCAGTATTTT	CASLARTGTDTQYF
.	.	TRBV7-2	TRBJ1-5	TGTGCCAGCAGCTTAGGAGCTAATAGCAATCAGCCCCAGAATTTT	CASSLGANSNQPQNF
.	.	TRBV4-1	TRBJ2-7	TGCGCCAGCAGCCAGCCGGGTAGGGGGGACGAGCAGTACTTC	CASSQPGRGDEQYF
TRBD1	few	TRBV20-1	TRBJ1-1	TGCAGTGCTAGCCGGGACAGGGGGAGTTTAGGGAACACTGAAGCTTTCTTT	CSASRDRGSLGNTEAFF
.	few	TRBV10-2	TRBJ2-2	TGCGCCAGCAGTGGGACGGTTGGGACCGGGGAGCTGTTTTTT	CASSGTVGTGELFF
.	few	TRBV2	TRBJ2-7	TGTGCCAGCAGTGTTCGGCCCCGGGTGCTTTACGAGCAGTACTTC	CASSVRPRVLYEQYF
.	.	TRBV20-1	TRBJ2-1	TGCAGTGCCAGCGGGTCCGGACTAACTTACAATGAGCAGTTCTTC	CSASGSGLTYNEQFF
.	.	TRBV6-5	TRBJ1-4	TGTGCCAGCAGCCACAATGAAAAACTGTTTTTT	CASSHNEKLFF
.	few	TRBV28	TRBJ1-1	TGTGCCAGCAGTTTGGATGGGGCAAGAGTAGGAACTGAAGCTTTCTTT	CASSLDGARVGTEAFF
.	few	TRBV27	TRBJ2-7	TGTGCCAGCAGTTTGAGGCCCTTGAGCTCCTACGAGCAGTACTTC	CASSLRPLSSYEQYF
.	.	TRBV27	TRBJ2-1	TGTGCCAGCAGTTCCTGGACAGAAAACAATGAGCAGTTCTTC	CASSSWTENNEQFF
TRBD1	.	TRBV2	TRBJ1-4	TGTGCCAGCATCTTTAGCTCCGGGACAGGGGGTGAAAAACTGTTTTTT	CASIFSSGTGGEKLFF
TRBD1	many	TRBV28	TRBJ2-1	TGTGCCAGCAGTTCCCCTGATGGACAGGGCTACAATGAGCAGTTCTTC	CASSSPDGQGYNEQFF
.	few	TRBV15	TRBJ2-7	TGTGCCACCAGCAGAGACTTGGACCGCCAGGCGGGTGAGCAGTACTTC	CATSRDLDRQAGEQYF
TRBD2	few	TRBV27	TRBJ2-2	TGTGCCAGCAGTTTGACTAGCGGAGTGAACACCGGGGAGCTGTTTTTT	CASSLTSGVNTGELFF
.	.	TRBV11-2	TRBJ1-2	TGTGCCAGCAGCTTAGTGGGCGGCGGGGGCAGTAACTATGGCTACACCTTC	CASSLVGGGGSNYGYTF
.	few	TRBV29-1	TRBJ2-7	TGCAGCGTCCTGGGAGGGGGCAAAACCTACGAGCAGTACTTC	CSVLGGGKTYEQYF
.	.	TRBV5-6	TRBJ1-3	TGTGCCAGCAGCCCGGGACTTTTCTCTGGAAACACCATATATTTT	CASSPGLFSGNTIYF
TRBD1	few	TRBV28	TRBJ1-2	TGTGCCAGCAGTTTTGACAGGGGGCCCTATGGCTACACCTTC	CASSFDRGPYGYTF
.	.	TRBV10-1	TRBJ2-2	TGCGCCAGCAGTGGGTTAGCTCCCGGCGGGGAGCTGTTTTTT	CASSGLAPGGELFF
.	.	TRBV5-1	TRBJ2-7	TGCGCCAGCAGCCCCGGACAGAAAACCTACGAGCAGTACTTC	CASSPGQKTYEQYF
.	.	TRBV20-1	TRBJ2-7	TGCAGTGCCCGACCAAGACAGAGCTCCTACGAGCAGTACTTC	CSARPRQSSYEQYF
.	few	TRBV3-1	TRBJ1-1	TGTGCCAGCAGCCGCGGACAGATGAACACTGAAGCTTTCTTT	CASSRGQMNTEAFF
.	.	TRBV9	TRBJ2-2	TGTGCCAGCAGCGTAGCTACGACTTCTGGGGAGCTGTTTTTT	CASSVATTSGELFF
.	.	TRBV28	TRBJ2-6	TGTGCCAGCACGTGGGGGCTTGGGGCCAACGTCCTGACTTTC	CASTWGLGANVLTF
TRBD2	.	TRBV20-1	TRBJ2-1	TGCAGTGCACAACCTAGCGGGAGTATTGGGTACAATGAGCAGTTCTTC	CSAQPSGSIGYNEQFF
.	.	TRBV4-1	TRBJ1-1	TGCGCCAGCAGCCAATTAGGGCGGCAGAAGAACACTGAAGCTTTCTTT	CASSQLGRQKNTEAFF
TRBD1	.	TRBV18	TRBJ1-5	TGTGCCAGCTCTTTAGGGACAGTGAATCAGCCCCAGCATTTT	CASSLGTVNQPQHF
TRBD2	.	TRBV27	TRBJ2-7	TGTGCCAGCAGTCGGTCTAGCGGGTCCTACGAGCAGTACTTC	CASSRSSGSYEQYF
TRBD1	.	TRBV28	TRBJ2-7	TGTGCCAGCAGTAGCCGGGACAGGGTCTTTGACGAGCAGTACTTC	CASSSRDRVFDEQYF
.	few	TRBV19	TRBJ2-5	TGTGCCAGTAGTGCCCGGACAGTCGGGGAGACCCAGTACTTC	CASSARTVGETQYF
TRBD2	.	TRBV24-1	TRBJ2-1	TGTGCCACCAGTGATTCTCTAGCGGCGAATGAGCAGTTCTTC	CATSDSLAANEQFF
.	few	TRBV29-1	TRBJ2-3	TGCAGCGTTGAACAGGAACTCACAGATACGCAGTATTTT	CSVEQELTDTQYF
.	.	TRBV27	TRBJ1-1	TGTGCCAGCAGTTTATCGACGAGACCAATCACTGAAGCTTTCTTT	CASSLSTRPITEAFF
.	once	TRBV4-1	TRBJ2-7	TGCGCCAGCAGCCCATACTCGGGCGGGGCAAGCTCCTACGAGCAGTACTTC	CASSPYSGGASSYEQYF
TRBD2	once	TRBV28	TRBJ2-1	TGTGCCAGCAGGAATCTAGCGGGAGTGGCCTACAATGAGCAGTTCTTC	CASRNLAGVAYNEQFF
.	.	TRBV18	TRBJ2-5	TGTGCCAGCTCACTCTCACAGGGCGGAGAGACCCAGTACTTC	CASSLSQGGETQYF
TRBD2	.	TRBV3-1	TRBJ2-5	TGTGCCAGCAGCCAAGTACGTAGCGGGAGGACCCAAGAGACCCAGTACTTC	CASSQVRSGRTQETQYF
TRBD1	.	TRBV27	TRBJ1-6	TGTGCCAGCAGTTTATGGAACGGGGACAGCTCACCCCTCCACTTT	CASSLWNGDSSPLHF
.	few	TRBV28	TRBJ1-1	TGTGCCAGCAGTCCGCCTAACACTGAAGCTTTCTTT	CASSPPNTEAFF
TRBD1	.	TRBV28	TRBJ1-5	TGTGCCAGCAGTTTGGTGGGACAGCTTACTAGCAATCAGCCCCAGCATTTT	CASSLVGQLTSNQPQHF
TRBD1	few	TRBV2	TRBJ2-7	TGTGCCAGCAGTGAAGTGGGGGACAGTTCTGTGCAGTACTTC	CASSEVGDSSVQYF
.	.	TRBV28	TRBJ1-2	TGTGCCAGCAGTTTAGGCCAGAGGTCAGGGTATGGCTACACCTTC	CASSLGQRSGYGYTF
.	.	TRBV27	TRBJ1-4	TGTGCCAGCAGTTTTAGCCTAGAAACTAATGAAAAACTGTTTTTT	CASSFSLETNEKLFF
.	.	TRBV28	TRBJ2-7	TGTGCCAGCAGTTTGCCCCCCGACAGAATCACCTACGAGCAGTACTTC	CASSLPPDRITYEQYF